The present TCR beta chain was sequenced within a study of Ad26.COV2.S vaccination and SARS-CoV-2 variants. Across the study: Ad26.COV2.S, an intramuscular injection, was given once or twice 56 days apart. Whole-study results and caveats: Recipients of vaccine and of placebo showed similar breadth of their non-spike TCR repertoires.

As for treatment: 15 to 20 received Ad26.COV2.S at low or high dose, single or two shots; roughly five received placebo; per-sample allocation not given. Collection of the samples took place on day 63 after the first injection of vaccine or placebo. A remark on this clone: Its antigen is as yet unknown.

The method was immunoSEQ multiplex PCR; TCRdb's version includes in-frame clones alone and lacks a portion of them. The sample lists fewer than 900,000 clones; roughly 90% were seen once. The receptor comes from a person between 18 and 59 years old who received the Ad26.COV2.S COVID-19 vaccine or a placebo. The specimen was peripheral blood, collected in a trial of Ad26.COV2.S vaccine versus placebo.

CDR3 coding DNA: TGTGCCAGCAGTGACCGGGACAGGGGGTTCGTATATGAGCAGTTCTTC. Translating gives CASSDRDRGFVYEQFF. The chain carries TRBV6-1 and TRBJ2-1; 11 bases are shared with TRBD1. CDR1 and CDR2 (germline): MNHNS, SASEGT. Trimming cost V 3 bases and J 8 bases; bases outside gene matches: 9. This CDR3 has 16 residues.